The T cell receptor (beta chain) described here comes from a study of blood T cells in healthy people across ages. About the research overall: There was about one barcoded beta molecule captured by template switching per two T cells. Study conclusions and caveats: Naive T cell percentage and TCR beta diversity correlated strongly. Diversity estimates from one million T cells were considered underestimates.

With a J-beta primer mix and a sample-barcoded 5' primer, a second PCR ran 7 to 11 cycles. TCRdb fed the 5' RACE reads into MiXCR, producing one record per CDR3 protein. The sample carries over 950,000 distinct CDR3 sequences, roughly 51% recorded once. The CDR3 totals 15 residues. Germline CDR1 and CDR2: SEHNR and FQNEAQ (reference sequence). The ends lost 5 bases at V and 4 bases at J; junction bases unmatched: 7. A note on this clonotype: Its matching antigen is unknown.

Aged roughly 6 to 95, donors were systemically healthy Caucasians from Russia. The sequence derives from an older woman in good health. Sequencing used blood. The gene calls are TRBV7-9 and TRBJ2-1; TRBD1 agrees at 8 bases. CDR3 sequence: CASSQGASAYNEQFF. DNA for the CDR3: TGTGCCAGCAGCCAGGGGGCTAGCGCGTACAATGAGCAGTTCTTC.